This T cell receptor beta chain emerged from a study of T cell clonality in common variable immunodeficiency. General study findings and limits: CVID subjects showed higher TCRbeta clonality than healthy controls. Fewer TCRbeta clones were shared among CVID subjects than controls.

The data were produced by immunoSEQ multiplex PCR, yet TCRdb's version contains in-frame clones alone and is incomplete. The sample includes about 52,000 clones, none of them occurring once. There are 13 residues in the CDR3. The germline V gene encodes CDR1 MNHEY and CDR2 SVGEGT. This clone was seen more than once but under ten times. The antigen is not known. The read comes to an end 3 residues before the CDR3 does, leaving the germline J gene to fill in the end. The sample was peripheral blood mononuclear cells. The sequence was obtained from a person between 18 and 75 years old in good health. The chain couples TRBV6-2 or TRBV6-3 to TRBJ2-4; 7 nucleotides agree with TRBD1. CDR3: CASSYGTAYGQYF. The CDR3 bases that were read are TGTGCCAGCAGTTACGGGACAGCCTATGGT.